This T cell receptor beta chain appears in the sequencing data of a study of PD-L1 blockade in urothelial cancer. The germline gives CDR1 SEHNR, CDR2 FQNEAQ (reference sequence). V shed 5 bases, J shed 11 bases, and the junction held 6 bases outside the gene matches. The CDR3 consists of 12 residues. This clone was observed once. Time point reported: pretreatment peripheral blood. Profiled with immunoSEQ multiplex PCR; TCRdb holds only in-frame clones, not every one. The sample shows 40,000 to 60,000 clones, around 80% of them seen only once. This specimen was PBMCs, taken around atezolizumab (anti-PD-L1) treatment. The TCR comes from a man aged 65 to 85 with urothelial cancer. This chain uses TRBV7-9 with TRBJ1-5, with 7 bases aligning to TRBD1. In DNA, the CDR3 is TGTGCCAGCAGCCTGACAGGGATCGCCCAGCATTTT. Protein product: CASSLTGIAQHF.